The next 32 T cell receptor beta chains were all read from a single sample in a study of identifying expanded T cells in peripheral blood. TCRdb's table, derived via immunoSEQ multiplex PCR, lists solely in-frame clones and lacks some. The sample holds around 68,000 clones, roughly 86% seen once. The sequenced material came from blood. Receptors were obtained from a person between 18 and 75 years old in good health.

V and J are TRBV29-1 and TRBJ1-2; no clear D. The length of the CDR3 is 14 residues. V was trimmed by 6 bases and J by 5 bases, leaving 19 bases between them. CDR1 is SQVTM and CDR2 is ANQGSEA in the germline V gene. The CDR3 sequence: CSVSIQVVGYGYTF. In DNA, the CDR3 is TGCAGCGTCTCCATTCAGGTCGTTGGATATGGCTACACCTTC.

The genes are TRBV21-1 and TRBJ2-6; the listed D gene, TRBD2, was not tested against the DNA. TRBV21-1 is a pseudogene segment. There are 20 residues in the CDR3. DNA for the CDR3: TGTGCCAGCAGCCCCCAAGGACCCAGCGGGATTTACTCTGGGGCCAACGTCCTGACTTTC. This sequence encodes CASSPQGPSGIYSGANVLTF.

The CDR3 bases are TGTGCCAGCAGCTCGGACAGGGGGAGAAATCAGCCCCAGCATTTT. It yields the protein CASSSDRGRNQPQHF. The chain carries TRBV28 and TRBJ1-5, with 10 bases aligning to TRBD1. CDR1 is MDHEN, CDR2 SYDVKM, per germline. Trimming cost V 6 bases and J 4 bases; bases outside gene matches: 6. CDR3 length equals 15 residues. Combining the CDR3 with reference TRBV28 and TRBJ1-5 gives the whole variable domain DVKVTQSSRYLVKRTGEKVFLECVQDMDHENMFWYRQDPGLGLRLIYFSYDVKMKEKGDIPEGYSVSREKKERFSLILESASTNQTSMYLCASSSDRGRNQPQHFGDGTRLSIL.

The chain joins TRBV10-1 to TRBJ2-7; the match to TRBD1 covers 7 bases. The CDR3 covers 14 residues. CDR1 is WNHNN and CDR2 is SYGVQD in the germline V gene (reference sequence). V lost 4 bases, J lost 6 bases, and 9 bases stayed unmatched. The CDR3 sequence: CASSGKVEGAEQYF. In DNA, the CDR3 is TGCGCCAGCAGTGGAAAAGTCGAGGGGGCCGAGCAGTACTTC.

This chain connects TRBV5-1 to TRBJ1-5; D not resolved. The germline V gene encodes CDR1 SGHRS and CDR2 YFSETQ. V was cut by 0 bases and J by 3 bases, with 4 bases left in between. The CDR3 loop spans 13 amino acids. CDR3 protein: CASSLDNNQPQHF. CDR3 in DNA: TGCGCCAGCAGCTTGGACAACAATCAGCCCCAGCATTTT. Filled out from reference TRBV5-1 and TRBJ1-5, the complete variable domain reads KAGVTQTPRYLIKTRGQQVTLSCSPISGHRSVSWYQQTPGQGLQFLFEYFSETQRNKGNFPGRFSGRQFSNSRSEMNVSTLELGDSALYLCASSLDNNQPQHFGDGTRLSIL.

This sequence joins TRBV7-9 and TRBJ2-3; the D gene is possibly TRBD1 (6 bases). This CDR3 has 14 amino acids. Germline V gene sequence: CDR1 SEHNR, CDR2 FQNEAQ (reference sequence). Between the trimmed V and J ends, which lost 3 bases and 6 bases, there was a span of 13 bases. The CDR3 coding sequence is TGTGCCAGCAGCTTGAGGGGACAAGGCGATACGCAGTATTTT. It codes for CASSLRGQGDTQYF.

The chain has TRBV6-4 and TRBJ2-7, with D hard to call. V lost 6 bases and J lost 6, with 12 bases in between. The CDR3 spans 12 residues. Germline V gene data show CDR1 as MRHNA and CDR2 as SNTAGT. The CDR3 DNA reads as TGTGCCAGCAGGGAGCTCGTCTCCGAGCAGTACTTC. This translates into CASRELVSEQYF.

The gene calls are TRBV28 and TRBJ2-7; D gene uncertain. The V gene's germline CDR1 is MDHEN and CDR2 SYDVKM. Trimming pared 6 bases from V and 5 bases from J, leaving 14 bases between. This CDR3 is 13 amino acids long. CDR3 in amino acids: CASRKPGTDEQYF. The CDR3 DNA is TGTGCCAGCAGAAAGCCCGGTACCGACGAGCAGTACTTC.

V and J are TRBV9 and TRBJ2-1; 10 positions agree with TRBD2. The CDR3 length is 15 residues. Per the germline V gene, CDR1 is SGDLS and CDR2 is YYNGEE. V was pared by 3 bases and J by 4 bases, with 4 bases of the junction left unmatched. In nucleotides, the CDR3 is TGTGCCAGCAGCGGTAGCGGGGGGCAGTACAATGAGCAGTTCTTC. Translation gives CASSGSGGQYNEQFF. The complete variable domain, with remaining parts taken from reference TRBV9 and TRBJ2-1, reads DSGVTQTPKHLITATGQRVTLRCSPRSGDLSVYWYQQSLDQGLQFLIQYYNGEERAKGNILERFSAQQFPDLHSELNLSSLELGDSALYFCASSGSGGQYNEQFFGPGTRLTVL.

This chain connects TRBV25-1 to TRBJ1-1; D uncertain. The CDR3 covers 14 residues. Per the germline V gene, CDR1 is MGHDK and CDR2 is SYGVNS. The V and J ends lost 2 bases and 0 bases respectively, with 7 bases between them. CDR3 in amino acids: CASSELGVNTEAFF. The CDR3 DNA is TGTGCCAGCAGTGAACTGGGTGTGAACACTGAAGCTTTCTTT.

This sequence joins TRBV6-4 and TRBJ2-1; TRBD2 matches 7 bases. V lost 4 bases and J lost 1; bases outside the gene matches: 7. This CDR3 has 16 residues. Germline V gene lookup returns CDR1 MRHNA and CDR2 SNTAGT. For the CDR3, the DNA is TGTGCCAGCAGTGTCATGGGGGGGGGATCCTACAATGAGCAGTTCTTC. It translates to CASSVMGGGSYNEQFF.

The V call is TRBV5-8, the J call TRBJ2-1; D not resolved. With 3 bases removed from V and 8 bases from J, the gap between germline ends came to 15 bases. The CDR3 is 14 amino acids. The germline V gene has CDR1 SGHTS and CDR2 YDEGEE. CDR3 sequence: CASSSDGWLDEQFF. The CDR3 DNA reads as TGTGCCAGCAGCTCGGACGGATGGTTAGATGAGCAGTTCTTC.

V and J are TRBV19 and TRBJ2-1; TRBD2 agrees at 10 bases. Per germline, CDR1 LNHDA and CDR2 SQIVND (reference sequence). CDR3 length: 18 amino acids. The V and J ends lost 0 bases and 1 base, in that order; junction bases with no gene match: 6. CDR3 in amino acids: CASSIEASGGPSYNEQFF. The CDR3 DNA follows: TGTGCCAGTAGTATAGAGGCTAGCGGGGGACCTTCCTACAATGAGCAGTTCTTC.

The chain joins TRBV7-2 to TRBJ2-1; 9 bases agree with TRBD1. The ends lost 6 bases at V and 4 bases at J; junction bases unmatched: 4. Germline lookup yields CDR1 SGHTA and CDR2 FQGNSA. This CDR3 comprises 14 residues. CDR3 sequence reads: CASRPGTGYNEQFF. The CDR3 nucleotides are TGTGCCAGCAGGCCCGGGACAGGGTACAATGAGCAGTTCTTC. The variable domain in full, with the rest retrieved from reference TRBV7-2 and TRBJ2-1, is GAGVSQSPSNKVTEKGKDVELRCDPISGHTALYWYRQSLGQGLEFLIYFQGNSAPDKSGLPSDRFSAERTGGSVSTLTIQRTQQEDSAVYLCASRPGTGYNEQFFGPGTRLTVL.

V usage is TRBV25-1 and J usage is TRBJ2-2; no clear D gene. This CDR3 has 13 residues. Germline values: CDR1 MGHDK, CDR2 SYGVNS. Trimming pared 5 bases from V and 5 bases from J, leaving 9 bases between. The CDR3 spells CASSPQYTGELFF. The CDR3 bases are TGTGCCAGCAGTCCCCAATATACCGGGGAGCTGTTTTTT.

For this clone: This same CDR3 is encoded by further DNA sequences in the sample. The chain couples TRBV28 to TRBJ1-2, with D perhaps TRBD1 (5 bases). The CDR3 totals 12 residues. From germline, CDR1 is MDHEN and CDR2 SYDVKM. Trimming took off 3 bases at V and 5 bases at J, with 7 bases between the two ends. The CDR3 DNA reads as TGTGCCAGCAGTTTTAGGGGATATGGCTACACCTTC. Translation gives CASSFRGYGYTF.

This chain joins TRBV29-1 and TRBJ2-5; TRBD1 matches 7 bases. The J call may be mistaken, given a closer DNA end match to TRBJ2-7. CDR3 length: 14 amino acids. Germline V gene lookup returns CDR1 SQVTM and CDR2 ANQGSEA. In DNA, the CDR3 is TGCAGCGTTGTAAGCCCTACAGGGGACTACGAGCAGTACTTC. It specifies CSVVSPTGDYEQYF.

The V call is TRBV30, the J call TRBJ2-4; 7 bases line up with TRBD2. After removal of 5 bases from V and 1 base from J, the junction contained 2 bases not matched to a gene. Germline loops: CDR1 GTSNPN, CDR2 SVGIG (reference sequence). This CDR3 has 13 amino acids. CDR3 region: CAWGAGAKNIQYF. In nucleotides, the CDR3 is TGTGCCTGGGGAGCGGGGGCCAAAAACATTCAGTACTTC.

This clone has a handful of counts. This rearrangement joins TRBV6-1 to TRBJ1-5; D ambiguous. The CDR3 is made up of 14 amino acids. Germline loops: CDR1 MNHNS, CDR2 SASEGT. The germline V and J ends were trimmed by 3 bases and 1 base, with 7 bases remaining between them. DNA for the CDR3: TGTGCCAGCAGTGACGGGTGGAGCAATCAGCCCCAGCATTTT. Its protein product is CASSDGWSNQPQHF.

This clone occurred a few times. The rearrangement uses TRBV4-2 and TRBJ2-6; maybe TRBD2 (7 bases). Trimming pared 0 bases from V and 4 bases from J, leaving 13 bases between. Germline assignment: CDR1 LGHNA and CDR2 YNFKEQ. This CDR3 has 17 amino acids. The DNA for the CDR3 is TGTGCCAGCAGCCAAGATGTGGGGGGGCAAGGGGCCAACGTCCTGACTTTC. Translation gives CASSQDVGGQGANVLTF.

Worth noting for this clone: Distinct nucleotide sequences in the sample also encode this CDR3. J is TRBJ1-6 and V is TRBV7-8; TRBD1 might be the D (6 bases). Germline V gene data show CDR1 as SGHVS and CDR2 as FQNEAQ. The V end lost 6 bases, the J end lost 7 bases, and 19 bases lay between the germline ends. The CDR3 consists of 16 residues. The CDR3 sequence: CASRGSGGGWNSPLHF. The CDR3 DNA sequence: TGTGCCAGCAGAGGATCTGGGGGGGGCTGGAATTCACCCCTCCACTTT.

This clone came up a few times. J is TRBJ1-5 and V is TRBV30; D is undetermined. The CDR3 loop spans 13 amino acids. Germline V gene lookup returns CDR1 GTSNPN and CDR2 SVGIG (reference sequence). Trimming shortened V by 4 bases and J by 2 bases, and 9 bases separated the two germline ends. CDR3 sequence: CAWTRGGNQPQHF. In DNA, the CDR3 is TGTGCCTGGACTAGAGGAGGCAATCAGCCCCAGCATTTT.

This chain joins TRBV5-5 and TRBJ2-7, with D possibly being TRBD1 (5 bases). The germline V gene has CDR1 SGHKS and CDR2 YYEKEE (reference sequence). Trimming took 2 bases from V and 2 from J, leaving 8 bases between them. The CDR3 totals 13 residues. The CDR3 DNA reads TGTGCCAGCAGCTTCGACAGAGCCTACGAGCAGTACTTC. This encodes CASSFDRAYEQYF. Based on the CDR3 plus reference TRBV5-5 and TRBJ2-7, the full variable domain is DAGVTQSPTHLIKTRGQQVTLRCSPISGHKSVSWYQQVLGQGPQFIFQYYEKEERGRGNFPDRFSARQFPNYSSELNVNALLLGDSALYLCASSFDRAYEQYFGPGTRLTVT.

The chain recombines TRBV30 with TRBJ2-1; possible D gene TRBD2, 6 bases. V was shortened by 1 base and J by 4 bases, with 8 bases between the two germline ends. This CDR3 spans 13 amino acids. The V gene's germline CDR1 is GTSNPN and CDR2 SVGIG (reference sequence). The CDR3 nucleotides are TGTGCCTGGAGTGCGACTAGGTACAATGAGCAGTTCTTC. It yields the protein CAWSATRYNEQFF.

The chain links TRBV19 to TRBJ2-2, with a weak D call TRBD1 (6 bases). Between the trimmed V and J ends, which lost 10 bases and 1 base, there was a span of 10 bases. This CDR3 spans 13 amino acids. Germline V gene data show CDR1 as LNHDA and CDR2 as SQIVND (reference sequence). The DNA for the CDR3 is TGTGCCACCCTGACAGGGAACACCGGGGAGCTGTTTTTT. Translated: CATLTGNTGELFF.

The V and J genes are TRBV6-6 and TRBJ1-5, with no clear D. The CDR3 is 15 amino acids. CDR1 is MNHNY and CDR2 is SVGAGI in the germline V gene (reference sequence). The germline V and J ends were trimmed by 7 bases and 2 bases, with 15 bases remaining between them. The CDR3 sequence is CASTKAGEGNQPQHF. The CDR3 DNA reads TGTGCCAGCACCAAGGCGGGAGAAGGCAATCAGCCCCAGCATTTT.

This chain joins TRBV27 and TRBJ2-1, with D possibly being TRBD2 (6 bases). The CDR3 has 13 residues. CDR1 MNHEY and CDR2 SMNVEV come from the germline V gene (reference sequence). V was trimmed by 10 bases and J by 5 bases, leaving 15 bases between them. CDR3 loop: CATMDYFDNEQFF. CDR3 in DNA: TGTGCCACCATGGACTACTTTGACAATGAGCAGTTCTTC.

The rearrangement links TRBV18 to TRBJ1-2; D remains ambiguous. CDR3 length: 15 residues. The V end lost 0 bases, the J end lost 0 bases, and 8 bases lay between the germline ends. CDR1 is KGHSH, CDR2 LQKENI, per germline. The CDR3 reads CASSPPQNSNYGYTF. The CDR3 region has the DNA TGTGCCAGCTCACCACCTCAGAACTCTAACTATGGCTACACCTTC. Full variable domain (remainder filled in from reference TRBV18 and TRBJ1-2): NAGVMQNPRHLVRRRGQEARLRCSPMKGHSHVYWYRQLPEEGLKFMVYLQKENIIDESGMPKERFSAEFPKEGPSILRIQQVVRGDSAAYFCASSPPQNSNYGYTFGSGTRLTVV.

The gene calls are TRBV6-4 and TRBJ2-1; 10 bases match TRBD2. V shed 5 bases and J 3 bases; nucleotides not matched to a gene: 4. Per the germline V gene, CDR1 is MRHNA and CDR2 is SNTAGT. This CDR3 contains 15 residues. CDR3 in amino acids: CASSPGLAVYNEQFF. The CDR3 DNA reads TGTGCCAGCAGTCCTGGACTAGCGGTCTACAATGAGCAGTTCTTC.

The CDR3 nucleotides read TGTGCCAGCAGTGGCGGGACAGCTCCTTGGGAGCAGTACTTC. It codes for CASSGGTAPWEQYF. The chain recombines TRBV25-1 with TRBJ2-7; D possibly corresponds to TRBD1 (7 bases). The CDR3 contains 14 residues. V was pared by 4 bases and J by 7 bases, with 17 bases between. Germline V CDR1 and CDR2: MGHDK, SYGVNS.

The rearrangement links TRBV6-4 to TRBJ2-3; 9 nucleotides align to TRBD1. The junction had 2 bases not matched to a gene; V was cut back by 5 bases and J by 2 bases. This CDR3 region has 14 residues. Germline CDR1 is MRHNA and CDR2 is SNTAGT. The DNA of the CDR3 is TGTGCCAGCAGTAGGACAGGGGACACAGATACGCAGTATTTT. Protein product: CASSRTGDTDTQYF.

The CDR3 DNA is TGCAGCGTTGAGGGGAGCGCCCCGGGGACCCAGTACTTC. It encodes CSVEGSAPGTQYF. The gene calls are TRBV29-1 and TRBJ2-5, with a tentative D call TRBD2 (5 bases). The germline V gene has CDR1 SQVTM and CDR2 ANQGSEA. Between the trimmed V and J ends, which lost 3 bases and 7 bases, there was a span of 15 bases. The CDR3 consists of 13 residues.